This note documents a single T cell receptor beta chain sequence. The antigen is undetermined. This CDR3 is 14 amino acids long. The V segment lost 6 bases and the J segment 7 bases; nucleotides outside the gene matches: 11. Germline V CDR1 and CDR2: WSHSY, SAAADI. The data originate from a study of radiation and T cells in renal cell carcinoma. Regarding treatment: treatment-naive control, cytoreductive nephrectomy. This renal cell carcinoma was of the clear cell type. TCRdb's table, derived via immunoSEQ multiplex PCR, lists solely in-frame clones and lacks some. Of fewer than 10,000 clones detected, about 61% appear once; the ten largest clones hold about a fifth. Study-wide results and limits: Dominant CDR3 motifs were more common in irradiated tumors than controls. In nephrectomy-only tumors, top 100 clonotypes averaged approximately 45%, versus 54% irradiated. Tumor samples were small regions of around 1 g.

The chain carries TRBV10-2 and TRBJ1-1; 7 nucleotides match TRBD1. The specimen comprised tumor tissue, sampled from a patient whose treatment was nephrectomy without radiotherapy. This TCR derives from a man aged 55 to 70 with renal cell carcinoma. The CDR3 DNA sequence: TGCGCCAGCAGCCTTATAGGCCCAGGGGGTGAAGCTTTCTTT. It is translated as CASSLIGPGGEAFF.